This T cell receptor beta chain was retrieved from a study of T cell clonotyping in hematopoietic cell transplantation. This clone was seen just once. This table comes from immunoSEQ multiplex PCR, and its TCRdb copy is limited to in-frame clones, with some not included. The data contain roughly 7,000 clones, about 91% of them singletons. This CDR3 has 13 residues. Germline V gives CDR1 SGHAT, CDR2 FQNNGV. V shed 6 bases and J shed 1 base, with 9 bases lying between them. This chain links TRBV11-2 with TRBJ1-1; D is uncertain. The TCR originated in a male patient in his late teens or twenties who had an allogeneic stem cell transplant from a related donor, so the T cells may come from the graft donor. Some clones in this sample may be carry-over from other donors' samples. Sequenced material: PBMCs, taken 100 days after allogeneic stem cell transplant. The CDR3: CASSTVPNTEAFF. Here the CDR3 DNA reads TGTGCCAGCAGTACGGTACCGAACACTGAAGCTTTCTTT.